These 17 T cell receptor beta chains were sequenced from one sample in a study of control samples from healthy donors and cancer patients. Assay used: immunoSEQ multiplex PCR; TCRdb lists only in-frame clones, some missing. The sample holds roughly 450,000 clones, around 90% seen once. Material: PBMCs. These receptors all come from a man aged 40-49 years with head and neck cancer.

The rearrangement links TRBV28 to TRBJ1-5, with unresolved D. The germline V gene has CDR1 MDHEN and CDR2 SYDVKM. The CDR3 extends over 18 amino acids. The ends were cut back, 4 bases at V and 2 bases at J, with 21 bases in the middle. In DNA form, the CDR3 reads TGTGCCAGCAGTTCCCTCTCTTCGCCAGAGGCGGGCAATCAGCCCCAGCATTTT. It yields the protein CASSSLSSPEAGNQPQHF. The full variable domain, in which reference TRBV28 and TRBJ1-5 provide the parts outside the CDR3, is DVKVTQSSRYLVKRTGEKVFLECVQDMDHENMFWYRQDPGLGLRLIYFSYDVKMKEKGDIPEGYSVSREKKERFSLILESASTNQTSMYLCASSSLSSPEAGNQPQHFGDGTRLSIL.

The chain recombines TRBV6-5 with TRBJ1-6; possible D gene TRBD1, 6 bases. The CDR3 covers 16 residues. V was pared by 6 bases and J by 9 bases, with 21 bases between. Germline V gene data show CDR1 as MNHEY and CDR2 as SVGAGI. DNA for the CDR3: TGTGCCAGCAGCTACGAGGCCGGGACATGGGGTTCACCCCTCCACTTT. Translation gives CASSYEAGTWGSPLHF.

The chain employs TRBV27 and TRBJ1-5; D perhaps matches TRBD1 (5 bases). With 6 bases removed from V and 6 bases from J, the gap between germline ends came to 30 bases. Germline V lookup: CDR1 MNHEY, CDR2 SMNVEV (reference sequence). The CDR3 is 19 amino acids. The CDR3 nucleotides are TGTGCCAGCAGCTCACAACCATTCCGGGACCCCAAACCGGGTCAGCCCCAGCATTTT. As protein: CASSSQPFRDPKPGQPQHF.

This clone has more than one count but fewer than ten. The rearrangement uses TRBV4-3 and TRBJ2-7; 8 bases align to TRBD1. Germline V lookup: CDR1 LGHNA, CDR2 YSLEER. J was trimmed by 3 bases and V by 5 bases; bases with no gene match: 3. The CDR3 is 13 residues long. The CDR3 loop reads CASSYGQGYEQYF. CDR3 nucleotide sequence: TGCGCCAGCAGCTATGGACAGGGCTACGAGCAGTACTTC.

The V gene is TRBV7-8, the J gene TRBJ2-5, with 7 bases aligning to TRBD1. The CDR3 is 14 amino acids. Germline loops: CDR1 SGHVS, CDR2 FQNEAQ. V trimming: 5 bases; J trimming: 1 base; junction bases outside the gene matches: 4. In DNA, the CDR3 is TGTGCCAGCAGCCAGGGACAGCGCCAAGAGACCCAGTACTTC. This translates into CASSQGQRQETQYF.

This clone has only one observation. The CDR3 region is CASSFDSFTFTDTQYF. The CDR3 DNA is TGTGCCAGCAGCTTCGACTCCTTTACCTTCACAGATACGCAGTATTTT. The gene calls are TRBV7-2 and TRBJ2-3; no reliable D call. This CDR3 comprises 16 residues. V was trimmed by 3 bases and J by 2 bases, leaving 15 bases between them. CDR1 and CDR2 from the germline V gene are SGHTA and FQGNSA.

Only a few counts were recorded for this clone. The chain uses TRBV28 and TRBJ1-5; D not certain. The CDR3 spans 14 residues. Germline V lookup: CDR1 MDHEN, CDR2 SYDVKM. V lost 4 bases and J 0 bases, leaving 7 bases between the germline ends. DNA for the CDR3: TGTGCCAGCAGTTCCCCTCATAGCAATCAGCCCCAGCATTTT. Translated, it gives CASSSPHSNQPQHF.

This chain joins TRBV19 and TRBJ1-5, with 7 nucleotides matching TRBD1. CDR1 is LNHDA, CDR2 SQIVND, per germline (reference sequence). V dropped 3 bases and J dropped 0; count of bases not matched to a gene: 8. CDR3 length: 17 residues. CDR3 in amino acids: CASSIFVWDSSNQPQHF. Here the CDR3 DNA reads TGTGCCAGTAGTATTTTCGTGTGGGACAGTAGCAATCAGCCCCAGCATTTT.

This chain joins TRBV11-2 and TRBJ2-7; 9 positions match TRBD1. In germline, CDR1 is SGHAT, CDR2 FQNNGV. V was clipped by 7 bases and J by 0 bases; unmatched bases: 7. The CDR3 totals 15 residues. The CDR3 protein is CASIASGQGSYEQYF. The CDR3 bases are TGTGCCAGCATCGCGTCGGGACAGGGCTCCTACGAGCAGTACTTC.

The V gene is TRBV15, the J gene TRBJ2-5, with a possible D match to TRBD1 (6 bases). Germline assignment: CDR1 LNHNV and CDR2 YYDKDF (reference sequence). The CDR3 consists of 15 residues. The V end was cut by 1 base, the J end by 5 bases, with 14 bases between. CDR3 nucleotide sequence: TGTGCCACCAGCAGAGGGCAGCGGCAGGGGGAGACCCAGTACTTC. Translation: CATSRGQRQGETQYF.

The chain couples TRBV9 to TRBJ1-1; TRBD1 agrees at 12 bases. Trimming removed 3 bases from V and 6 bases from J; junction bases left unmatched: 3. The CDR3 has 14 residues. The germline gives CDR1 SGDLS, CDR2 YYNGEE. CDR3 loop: CASSGGDRGPEAFF. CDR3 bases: TGTGCCAGCAGCGGAGGGGACAGGGGGCCTGAAGCTTTCTTT.

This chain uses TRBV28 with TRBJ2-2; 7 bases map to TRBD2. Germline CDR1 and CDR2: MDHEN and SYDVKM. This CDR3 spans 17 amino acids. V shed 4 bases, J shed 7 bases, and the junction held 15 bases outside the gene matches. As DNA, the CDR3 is TGTGCCAGCAGTTCCCCCCCGGGACTAACCCGCGGCGGGGAGCTGTTTTTT. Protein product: CASSSPPGLTRGGELFF.

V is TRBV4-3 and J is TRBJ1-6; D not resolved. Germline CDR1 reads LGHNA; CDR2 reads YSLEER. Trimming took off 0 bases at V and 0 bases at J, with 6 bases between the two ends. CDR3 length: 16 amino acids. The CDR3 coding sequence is TGCGCCAGCAGCCAAGATACAAGCTCCTATAATTCACCCCTCCACTTT. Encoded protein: CASSQDTSSYNSPLHF.

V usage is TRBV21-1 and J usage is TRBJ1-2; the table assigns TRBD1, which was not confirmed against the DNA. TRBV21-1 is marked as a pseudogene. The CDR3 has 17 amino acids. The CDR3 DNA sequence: TGTGCCAGCAGCATAAACCTTCGCGGGACAGGGCCCAATGGCTACACCTTC. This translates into CASSINLRGTGPNGYTF.

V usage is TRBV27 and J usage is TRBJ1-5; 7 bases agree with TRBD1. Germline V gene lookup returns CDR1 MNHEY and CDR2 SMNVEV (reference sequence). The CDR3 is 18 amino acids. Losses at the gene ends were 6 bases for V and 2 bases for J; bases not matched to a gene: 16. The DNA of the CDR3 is TGTGCCAGCAGCGAACGGACAGCGCGGACAGGCGGCAATCAGCCCCAGCATTTT. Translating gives CASSERTARTGGNQPQHF.

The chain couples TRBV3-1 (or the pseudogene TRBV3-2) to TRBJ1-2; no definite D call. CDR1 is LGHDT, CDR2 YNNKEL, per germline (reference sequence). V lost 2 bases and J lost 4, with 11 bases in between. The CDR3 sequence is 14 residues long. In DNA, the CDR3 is TGTGCCAGCAGCCAACCCCCAGGCGCCTATGGCTACACCTTC. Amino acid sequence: CASSQPPGAYGYTF.

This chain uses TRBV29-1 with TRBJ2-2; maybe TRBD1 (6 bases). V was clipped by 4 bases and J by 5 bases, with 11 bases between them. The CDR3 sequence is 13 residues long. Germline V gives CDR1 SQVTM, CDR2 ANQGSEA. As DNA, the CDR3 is TGCAGCGTTGGAGATAGGGGGACCGGGGAGCTGTTTTTT. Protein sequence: CSVGDRGTGELFF.